This TCR beta chain was sequenced in a study of metastatic and nonmetastatic thyroid tumors. MiXCR reprocessed the PCR reads for TCRdb. The data show tens of thousands of clones, roughly 13% seen once. All patients were treatment-naive before thyroid surgery. This clone showed up many times. V was cut by 0 bases and J by 4 bases, with 7 bases left in between. This CDR3 is built from 14 residues. Germline-derived CDR1 and CDR2 are SGHDT and YYEEEE. The TCR was taken from a female donor with papillary thyroid cancer or a benign thyroid nodule (not recorded which). Some clones in this sample may be carry-over from other donors' samples. V and J are TRBV5-6 and TRBJ2-2; a possible D gene is TRBD1 (5 bases). Source material: blood. CDR3 region: CASSLERGTGELFF. CDR3 sequence (DNA): TGTGCCAGCAGCTTGGAAAGGGGCACCGGGGAGCTGTTTTTT.